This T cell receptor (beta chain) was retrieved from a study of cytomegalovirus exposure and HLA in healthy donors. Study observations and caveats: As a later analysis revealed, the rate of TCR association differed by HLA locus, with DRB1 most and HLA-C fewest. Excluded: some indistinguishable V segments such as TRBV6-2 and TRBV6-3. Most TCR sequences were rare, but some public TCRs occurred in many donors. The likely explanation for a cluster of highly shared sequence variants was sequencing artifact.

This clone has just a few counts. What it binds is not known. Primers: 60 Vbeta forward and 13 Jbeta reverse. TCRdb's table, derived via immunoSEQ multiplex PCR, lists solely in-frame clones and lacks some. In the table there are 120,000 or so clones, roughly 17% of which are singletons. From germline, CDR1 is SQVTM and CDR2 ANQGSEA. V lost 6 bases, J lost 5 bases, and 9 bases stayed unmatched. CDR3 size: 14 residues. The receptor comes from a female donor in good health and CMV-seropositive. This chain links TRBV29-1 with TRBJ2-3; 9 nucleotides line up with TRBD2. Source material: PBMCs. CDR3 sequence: CSVVATREGDTQYF. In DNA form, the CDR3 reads TGCAGCGTAGTGGCGACGCGGGAGGGAGATACGCAGTATTTT.